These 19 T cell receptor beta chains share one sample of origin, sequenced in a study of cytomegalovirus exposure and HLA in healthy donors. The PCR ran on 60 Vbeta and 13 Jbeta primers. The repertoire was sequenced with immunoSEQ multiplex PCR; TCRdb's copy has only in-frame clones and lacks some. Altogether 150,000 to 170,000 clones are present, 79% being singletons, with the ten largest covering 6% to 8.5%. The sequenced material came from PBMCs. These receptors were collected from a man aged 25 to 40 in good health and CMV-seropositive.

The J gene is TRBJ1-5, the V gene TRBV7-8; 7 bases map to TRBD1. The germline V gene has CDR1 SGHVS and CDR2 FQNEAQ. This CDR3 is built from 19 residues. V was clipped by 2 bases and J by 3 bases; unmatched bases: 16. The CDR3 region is CASSLMSRTGISSNQPQHF. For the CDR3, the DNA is TGTGCCAGCAGCTTAATGTCGCGGACAGGAATCTCCTCCAATCAGCCCCAGCATTTT.

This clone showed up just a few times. In DNA, the CDR3 is TGTGCCAGCAGTTTTAGCTTGTTAGCCAAAAACATTCAGTACTTC. The encoded protein is CASSFSLLAKNIQYF. The chain uses TRBV28 and TRBJ2-4; D not certain. CDR1 is MDHEN and CDR2 is SYDVKM in the germline V gene. The length of the CDR3 is 15 residues. Between the trimmed V and J ends, which lost 3 bases and 0 bases, there was a span of 9 bases.

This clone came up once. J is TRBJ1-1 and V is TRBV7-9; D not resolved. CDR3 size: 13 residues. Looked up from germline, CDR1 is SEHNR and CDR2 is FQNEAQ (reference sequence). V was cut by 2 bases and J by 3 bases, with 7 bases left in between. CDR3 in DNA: TGTGCCAGCAGCTTATTAGCTTACACTGAAGCTTTCTTT. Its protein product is CASSLLAYTEAFF. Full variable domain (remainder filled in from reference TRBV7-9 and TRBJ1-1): DTGVSQNPRHKITKRGQNVTFRCDPISEHNRLYWYRQTLGQGPEFLTYFQNEAQLEKSRLLSDRFSAERPKGSFSTLEIQRTEQGDSAMYLCASSLLAYTEAFFGQGTRLTVV.

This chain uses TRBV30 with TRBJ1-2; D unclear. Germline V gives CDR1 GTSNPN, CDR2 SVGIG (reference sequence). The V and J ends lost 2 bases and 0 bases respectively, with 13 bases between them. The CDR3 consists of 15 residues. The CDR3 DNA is TGTGCCTGGAGTAACAGTGTCCTGGCTAACTATGGCTACACCTTC. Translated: CAWSNSVLANYGYTF.

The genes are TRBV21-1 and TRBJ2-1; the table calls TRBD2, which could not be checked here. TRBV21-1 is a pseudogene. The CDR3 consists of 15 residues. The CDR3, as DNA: TGTGCCAGTTCGTTATCTCCGGGCGGGGTTAATGAGCAGTTCTTC. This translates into CASSLSPGGVNEQFF.

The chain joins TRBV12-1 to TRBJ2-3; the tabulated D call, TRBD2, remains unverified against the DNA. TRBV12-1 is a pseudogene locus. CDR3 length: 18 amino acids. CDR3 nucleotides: TGTGCCAGCAGCCTACGACTAGCGGGGGGGCCCCGCACAGATACGCAGTATTTT. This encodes CASSLRLAGGPRTDTQYF.

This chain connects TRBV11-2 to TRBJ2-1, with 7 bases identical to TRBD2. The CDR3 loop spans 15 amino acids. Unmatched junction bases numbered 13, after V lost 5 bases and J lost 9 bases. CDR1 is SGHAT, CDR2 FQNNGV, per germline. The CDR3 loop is CASSPETSWVGEQFF. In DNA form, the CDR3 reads TGTGCCAGCAGCCCGGAGACTAGCTGGGTAGGTGAGCAGTTCTTC. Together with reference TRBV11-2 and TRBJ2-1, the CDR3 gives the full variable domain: EAGVAQSPRYKIIEKRQSVAFWCNPISGHATLYWYQQILGQGPKLLIQFQNNGVVDDSQLPKDRFSAERLKGVDSTLKIQPAKLEDSAVYLCASSPETSWVGEQFFGPGTRLTVL.

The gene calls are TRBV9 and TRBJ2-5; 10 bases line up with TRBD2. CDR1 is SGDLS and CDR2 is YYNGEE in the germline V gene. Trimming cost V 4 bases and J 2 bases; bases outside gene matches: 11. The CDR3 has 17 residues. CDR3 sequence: CASSYSGGRSPQETQYF. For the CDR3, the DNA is TGTGCCAGCAGCTATAGCGGGGGGAGGTCCCCACAAGAGACCCAGTACTTC.

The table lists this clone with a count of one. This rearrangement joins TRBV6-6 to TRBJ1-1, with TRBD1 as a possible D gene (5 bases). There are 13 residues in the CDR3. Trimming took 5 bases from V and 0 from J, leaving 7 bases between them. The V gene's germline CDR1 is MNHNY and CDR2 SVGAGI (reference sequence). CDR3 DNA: TGTGCCAGCAGTAGGGGCATGAACACTGAAGCTTTCTTT. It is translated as CASSRGMNTEAFF.

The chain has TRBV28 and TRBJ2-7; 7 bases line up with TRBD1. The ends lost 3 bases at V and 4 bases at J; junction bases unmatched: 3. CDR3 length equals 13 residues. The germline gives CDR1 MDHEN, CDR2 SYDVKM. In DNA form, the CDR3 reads TGTGCCAGCAGTTTTGACAGGGCGTACGAGCAGTACTTC. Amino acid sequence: CASSFDRAYEQYF.

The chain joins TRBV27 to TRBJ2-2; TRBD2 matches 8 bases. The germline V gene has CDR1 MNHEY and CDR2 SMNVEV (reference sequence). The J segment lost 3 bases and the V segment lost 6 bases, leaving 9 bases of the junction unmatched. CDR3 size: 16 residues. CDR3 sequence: CASRGRTSTYTGELFF. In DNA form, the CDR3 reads TGTGCCAGCAGGGGCCGGACTAGCACGTACACCGGGGAGCTGTTTTTT.

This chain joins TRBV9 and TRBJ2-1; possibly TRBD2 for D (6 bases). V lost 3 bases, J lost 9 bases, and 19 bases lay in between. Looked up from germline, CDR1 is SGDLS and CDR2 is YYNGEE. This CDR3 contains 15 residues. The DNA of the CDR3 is TGTGCCAGCAGCGCTCAACCGGACTATCAGAGTGAGCAGTTCTTC. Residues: CASSAQPDYQSEQFF.

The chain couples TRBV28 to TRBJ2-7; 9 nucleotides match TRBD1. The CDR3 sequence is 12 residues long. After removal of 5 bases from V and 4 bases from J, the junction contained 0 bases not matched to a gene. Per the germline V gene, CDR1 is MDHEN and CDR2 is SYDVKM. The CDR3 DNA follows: TGTGCCAGCAGTGGACAGGGGTACGAGCAGTACTTC. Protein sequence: CASSGQGYEQYF.

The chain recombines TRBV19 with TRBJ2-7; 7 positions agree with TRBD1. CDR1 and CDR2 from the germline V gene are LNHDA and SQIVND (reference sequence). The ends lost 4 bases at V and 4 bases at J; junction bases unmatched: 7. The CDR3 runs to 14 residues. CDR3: CASSRPGTDYEQYF. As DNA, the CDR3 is TGTGCCAGTAGTAGGCCCGGGACAGATTACGAGCAGTACTTC. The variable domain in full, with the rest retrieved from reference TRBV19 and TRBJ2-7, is DGGITQSPKYLFRKEGQNVTLSCEQNLNHDAMYWYRQDPGQGLRLIYYSQIVNDFQKGDIAEGYSVSREKKESFPLTVTSAQKNPTAFYLCASSRPGTDYEQYFGPGTRLTVT.

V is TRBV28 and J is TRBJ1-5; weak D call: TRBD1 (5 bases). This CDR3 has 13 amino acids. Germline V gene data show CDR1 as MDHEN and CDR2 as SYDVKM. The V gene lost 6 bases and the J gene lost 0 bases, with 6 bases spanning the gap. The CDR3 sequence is CASSDSSNQPQHF. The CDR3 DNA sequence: TGTGCCAGCAGCGACAGTAGCAATCAGCCCCAGCATTTT.

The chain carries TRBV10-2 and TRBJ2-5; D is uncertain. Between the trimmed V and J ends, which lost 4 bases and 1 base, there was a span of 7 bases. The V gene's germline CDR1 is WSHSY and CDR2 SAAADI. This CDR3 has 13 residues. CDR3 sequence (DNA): TGCGCCAGCAGTGGTCCAGGCCAAGAGACCCAGTACTTC. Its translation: CASSGPGQETQYF.

The CDR3 loop reads CASSLQPDSLKYYTF. CDR3 DNA sequence: TGCGCCAGCAGCTTGCAACCGGACAGCCTCAAGTACTACACCTTC. The chain is built from TRBV5-1 and TRBJ1-2; a weak D match, TRBD1 (6 bases). Germline values: CDR1 SGHRS, CDR2 YFSETQ. The germline V and J ends were trimmed by 1 base and 10 bases, with 20 bases remaining between them. The CDR3 length is 15 residues.

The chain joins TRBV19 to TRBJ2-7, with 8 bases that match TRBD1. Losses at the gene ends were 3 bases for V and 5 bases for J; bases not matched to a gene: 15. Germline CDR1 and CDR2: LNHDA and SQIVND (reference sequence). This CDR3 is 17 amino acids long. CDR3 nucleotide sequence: TGTGCCAGTAGTATCGGGGCCAACAGGGGGTTCCAGGACGAGCAGTACTTC. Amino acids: CASSIGANRGFQDEQYF.

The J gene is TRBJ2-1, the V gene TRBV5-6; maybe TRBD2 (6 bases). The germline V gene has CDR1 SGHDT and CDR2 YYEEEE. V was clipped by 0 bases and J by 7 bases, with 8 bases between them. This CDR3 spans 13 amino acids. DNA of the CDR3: TGTGCCAGCAGCTTGGTGGGGGGAAATGAGCAGTTCTTC. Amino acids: CASSLVGGNEQFF.